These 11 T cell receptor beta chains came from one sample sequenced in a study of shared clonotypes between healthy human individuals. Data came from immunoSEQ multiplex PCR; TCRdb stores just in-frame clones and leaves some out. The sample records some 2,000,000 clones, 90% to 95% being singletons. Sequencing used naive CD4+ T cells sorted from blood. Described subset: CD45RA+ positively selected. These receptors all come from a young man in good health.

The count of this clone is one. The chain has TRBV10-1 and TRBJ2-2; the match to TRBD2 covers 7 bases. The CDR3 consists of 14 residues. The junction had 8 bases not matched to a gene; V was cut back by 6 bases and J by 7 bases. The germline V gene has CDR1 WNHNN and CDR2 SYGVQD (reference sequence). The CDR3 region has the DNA TGCGCCAGCAGGGCGGGGGTGCAGGACGGGGAGCTGTTTTTT. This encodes CASRAGVQDGELFF.

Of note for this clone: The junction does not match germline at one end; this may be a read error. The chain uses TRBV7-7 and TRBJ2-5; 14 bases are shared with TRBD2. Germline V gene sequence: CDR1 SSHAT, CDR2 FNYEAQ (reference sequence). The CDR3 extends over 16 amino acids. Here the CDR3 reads CASSLRLAGGPETQYF. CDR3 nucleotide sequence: TGTGCTAGCAGCTTAAGACTAGCGGGAGGGCCTGAGACCCAGTACTTC.

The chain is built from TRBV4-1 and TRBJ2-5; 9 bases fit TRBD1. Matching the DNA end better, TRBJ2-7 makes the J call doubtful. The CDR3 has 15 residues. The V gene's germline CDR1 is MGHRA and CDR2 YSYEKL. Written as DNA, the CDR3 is TGCGCCAGCAGCCAACCGGGACAGGGAACCTACGAGCAGTACTTC. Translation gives CASSQPGQGTYEQYF.

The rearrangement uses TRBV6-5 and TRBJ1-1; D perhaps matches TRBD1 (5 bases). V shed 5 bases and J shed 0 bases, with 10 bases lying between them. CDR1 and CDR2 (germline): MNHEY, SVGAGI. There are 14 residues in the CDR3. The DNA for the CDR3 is TGTGCCAGCAGTCGAGGGGCTGTGAACACTGAAGCTTTCTTT. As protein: CASSRGAVNTEAFF.

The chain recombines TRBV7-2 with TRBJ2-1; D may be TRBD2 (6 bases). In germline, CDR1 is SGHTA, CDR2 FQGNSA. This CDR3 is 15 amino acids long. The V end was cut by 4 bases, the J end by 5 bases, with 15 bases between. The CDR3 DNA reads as TGTGCCAGCAGCTACCAAGGTGGGGGGAACAATGAGCAGTTCTTC. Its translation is CASSYQGGGNNEQFF.

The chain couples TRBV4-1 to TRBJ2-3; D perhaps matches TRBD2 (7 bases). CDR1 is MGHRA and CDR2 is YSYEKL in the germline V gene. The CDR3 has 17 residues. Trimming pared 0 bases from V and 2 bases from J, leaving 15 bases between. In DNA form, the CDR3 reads TGCGCCAGCAGCCAAGATAGGGGCGGGGGCCTCACAGATACGCAGTATTTT. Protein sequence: CASSQDRGGGLTDTQYF.

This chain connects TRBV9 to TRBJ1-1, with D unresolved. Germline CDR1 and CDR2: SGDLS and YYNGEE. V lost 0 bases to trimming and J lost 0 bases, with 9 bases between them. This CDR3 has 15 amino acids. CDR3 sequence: CASSVVASLNTEAFF. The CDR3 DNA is TGTGCCAGCAGCGTAGTCGCCAGCTTGAACACTGAAGCTTTCTTT. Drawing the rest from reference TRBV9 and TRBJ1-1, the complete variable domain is DSGVTQTPKHLITATGQRVTLRCSPRSGDLSVYWYQQSLDQGLQFLIQYYNGEERAKGNILERFSAQQFPDLHSELNLSSLELGDSALYFCASSVVASLNTEAFFGQGTRLTVV.

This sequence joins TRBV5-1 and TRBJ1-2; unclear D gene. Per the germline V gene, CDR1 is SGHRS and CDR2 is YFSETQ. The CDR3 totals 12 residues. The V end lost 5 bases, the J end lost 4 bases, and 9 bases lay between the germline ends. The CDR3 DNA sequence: TGCGCCAGCAGTGAGATGGGCTATGGCTACACCTTC. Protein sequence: CASSEMGYGYTF.

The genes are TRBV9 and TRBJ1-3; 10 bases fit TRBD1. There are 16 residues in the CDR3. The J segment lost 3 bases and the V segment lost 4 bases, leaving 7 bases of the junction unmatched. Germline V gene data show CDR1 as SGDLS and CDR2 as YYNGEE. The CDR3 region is CASSLRQGASGNTIYF. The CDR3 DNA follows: TGTGCCAGCAGCTTGAGACAGGGGGCTAGTGGAAACACCATATATTTT. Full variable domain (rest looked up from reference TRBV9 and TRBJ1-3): DSGVTQTPKHLITATGQRVTLRCSPRSGDLSVYWYQQSLDQGLQFLIQYYNGEERAKGNILERFSAQQFPDLHSELNLSSLELGDSALYFCASSLRQGASGNTIYFGEGSWLTVV.

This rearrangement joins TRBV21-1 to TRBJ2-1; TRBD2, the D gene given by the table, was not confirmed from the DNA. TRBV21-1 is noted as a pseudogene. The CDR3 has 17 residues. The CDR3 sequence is CASSSRLAGGPADEQFF. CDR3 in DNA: TGTGCCAGCAGCTCCAGACTAGCGGGAGGACCTGCCGATGAGCAGTTCTTC.

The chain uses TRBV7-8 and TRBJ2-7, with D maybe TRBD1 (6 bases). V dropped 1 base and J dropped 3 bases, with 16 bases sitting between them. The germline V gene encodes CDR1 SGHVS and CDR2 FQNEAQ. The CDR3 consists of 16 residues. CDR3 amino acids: CASSLVPRGMGYEQYF. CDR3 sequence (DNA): TGTGCCAGCAGCTTAGTCCCCAGGGGAATGGGCTACGAGCAGTACTTC.